This T cell receptor beta chain appears in the sequencing data of a study of beta chain features in type 1 diabetes. Overall study findings and caveats: The question of HLA type influencing TCRB rearrangement was one that remained unresolved here. Type 1 diabetes patients showed a moderate but significant shortening of TCRB CDR3s in all four CD4+ subsets.

A single heparinised blood sample, averaging about 120 mL, was obtained per donor. What was sequenced were expressed TCRB transcripts, since all of the isolated RNA had been reverse transcribed. Approximately 3.9 million reads per sample were averaged for naive, central memory and regulatory samples. Generated by immunoSEQ multiplex PCR, the TCRdb table keeps only in-frame clones and is missing some. The sample lists over 650,000 clones, over 13% occurring once. In this sample, this clone turned up a few times. Its target is not known. Per germline, CDR1 SGHVS and CDR2 FQNEAQ. V lost 10 bases and J lost 5; bases outside the gene matches: 13. CDR3 length: 14 residues.

The sample was naive CD4+ T cells from blood. The TCR originated in a man younger than 35 with type 1 diabetes. The genes are TRBV7-8 and TRBJ1-1, with 7 bases matching TRBD1. The CDR3 DNA follows: TGTGCCACGGCCGGGCGGACAGGCGGAACTGAAGCTTTCTTT. Amino acids: CATAGRTGGTEAFF.